This entry lists 27 T cell receptor beta chains sequenced from one sample in a study of blood T cells in healthy people across ages. The authors ran a second PCR of about 7 to 11 cycles using a sample-barcoded 5' primer and a J-beta primer mix. Via MiXCR, TCRdb re-called the 5' RACE reads, giving one row per CDR3 protein. This sample has hundreds of thousands of distinct CDR3 sequences, with roughly 60% found just once. The sequenced sample was blood. The receptors here all came from a man aged 25-40 years in good health.

V and J are TRBV29-1 and TRBJ2-6; 7 nucleotides agree with TRBD2. J gave up 2 bases and V 2 bases, and 3 bases lay outside the gene matches. Germline V gives CDR1 SQVTM, CDR2 ANQGSEA. The CDR3 is 15 amino acids. Here the CDR3 reads CSVERAGAGANVLTF. The CDR3 DNA reads TGCAGCGTTGAACGGGCGGGGGCTGGGGCCAACGTCCTGACTTTC. The variable domain in full, completed from reference TRBV29-1 and TRBJ2-6, reads SAVISQKPSRDICQRGTSLTIQCQVDSQVTMMFWYRQQPGQSLTLIATANQGSEATYESGFVIDKFPISRPNLTFSTLTVSNMSPEDSSIYLCSVERAGAGANVLTFGAGSRLTVL.

This clonotype was counted between two and nine times. The rearrangement links TRBV7-2 to TRBJ2-3; D could derive from TRBD1 or TRBD2 (6 bases each). Trimming took 3 bases from V and 5 from J, leaving 12 bases between them. Germline loops: CDR1 SGHTA, CDR2 FQGNSA. CDR3 length: 14 amino acids. The CDR3 bases are TGTGCCAGCAGCTTTAGGGGGGCCCAAGATACGCAGTATTTT. It translates to CASSFRGAQDTQYF.

The chain carries TRBV3-1 and TRBJ2-1; the match to TRBD2 covers 13 bases. V shed 4 bases, J shed 0 bases, and the junction held 9 bases outside the gene matches. The length of the CDR3 is 19 residues. Per germline, CDR1 LGHDT and CDR2 YNNKEL (reference sequence). As DNA, the CDR3 is TGTGCCAGCAGCCGGGTTGGGACTAGCGGGGCAAGCTCCTACAATGAGCAGTTCTTC. Amino acids: CASSRVGTSGASSYNEQFF.

The chain has TRBV28 and TRBJ2-5; TRBD1 or TRBD2 may be the D gene (5 bases each). The CDR3 covers 16 residues. V shed 4 bases and J shed 0 bases, with 15 bases lying between them. Germline assignment: CDR1 MDHEN and CDR2 SYDVKM. CDR3 nucleotides: TGTGCCAGCAGTTCCTTCACCGGGGCAGACCAAGAGACCCAGTACTTC. Translating it yields CASSSFTGADQETQYF.

The V call is TRBV29-1, the J call TRBJ2-1, with 9 bases matching TRBD2. CDR1 and CDR2 (germline): SQVTM, ANQGSEA. The V segment lost 4 bases and the J segment 9 bases; nucleotides outside the gene matches: 7. The CDR3 is 13 residues long. CDR3 amino acids: CSVGGAGGVEQFF. CDR3 coding DNA: TGCAGCGTTGGAGGAGCGGGAGGCGTTGAGCAGTTCTTC.

This clonotype has more than one count but fewer than ten. The chain recombines TRBV29-1 with TRBJ2-7, with 7 bases fitting TRBD2. Germline V gives CDR1 SQVTM, CDR2 ANQGSEA. The CDR3 loop spans 14 amino acids. The V segment lost 0 bases and the J segment 9 bases; nucleotides outside the gene matches: 11. The CDR3 nucleotides read TGCAGCGTTGAAGACGCAGCCGGGACTACGGGGCAGTACTTC. Residues: CSVEDAAGTTGQYF.

The chain uses TRBV28 and TRBJ1-1; 9 bases agree with TRBD1. The CDR3 consists of 16 residues. Trimming cost V 2 bases and J 10 bases; bases outside gene matches: 14. CDR1 MDHEN and CDR2 SYDVKM come from the germline V gene. The CDR3 spells CASSLRPETGGYGAFF. CDR3 bases: TGTGCCAGCAGTTTAAGGCCCGAAACAGGGGGCTACGGAGCTTTCTTT.

The V and J genes are TRBV20-1 and TRBJ2-4, with D possibly being TRBD1 (5 bases). The J call may be mistaken, given a closer DNA end match to TRBJ2-5. This CDR3 comprises 14 residues. The germline CDR1 and CDR2 sequences are DFQATT and SNEGSKA (reference sequence). The DNA for the CDR3 is TGCAGTGCTGAAACACCAGGCCAGGGAAAGACCCAGTACTTC. This gives the protein CSAETPGQGKTQYF.

The CDR3 DNA sequence: TGTGCCAGTAGCCTCGGACTAGTTAGAGAGACCCAGTACTTC. Translated, it gives CASSLGLVRETQYF. The chain recombines TRBV6-2 or TRBV6-3 with TRBJ2-5; 7 bases match TRBD2. V lost 9 bases, J lost 4 bases, and 11 bases stayed unmatched. The CDR3 runs 14 residues. The germline V gene has CDR1 MNHEY and CDR2 SVGEGT.

The chain carries TRBV2 and TRBJ2-1; TRBD1 might be the D (5 bases). From germline, CDR1 is SNHLY and CDR2 FYNNEI. V dropped 2 bases and J dropped 6 bases, with 11 bases sitting between them. This CDR3 spans 14 amino acids. Written as DNA, the CDR3 is TGTGCCAGCAGTGAACTCTGGGGCCGCAATGAGCAGTTCTTC. Encoded protein: CASSELWGRNEQFF.

The chain is built from TRBV16 and TRBJ2-7; D may match TRBD1 or TRBD2 (5 bases each). Trimming pared 3 bases from V and 2 bases from J, leaving 8 bases between. Germline V gives CDR1 KGHSY, CDR2 FQNENV. CDR3 length equals 13 residues. CDR3 in DNA: TGTGCCAGCAGCCACGGGGCCGCCTACGAGCAGTACTTC. Translation: CASSHGAAYEQYF.

This clonotype showed up just a few times. This chain links TRBV5-6 with TRBJ1-2; D is uncertain. This CDR3 has 14 residues. Germline V gene sequence: CDR1 SGHDT, CDR2 YYEEEE. Between the trimmed V and J ends, which lost 4 bases and 1 base, there was a span of 11 bases. The chain's CDR3 is CASSAGRNNYGYTF. The CDR3 DNA reads TGTGCCAGCAGCGCTGGACGGAATAACTATGGCTACACCTTC.

This clonotype was recorded only once. The DNA for the CDR3 is TGCGCCAGCAGCCAAGCTCAGGTCTTCATGGATAATTCACCCCTCCACTTT. The encoded protein is CASSQAQVFMDNSPLHF. The chain uses TRBV4-1 and TRBJ1-6; D call uncertain. The germline CDR1 and CDR2 sequences are MGHRA and YSYEKL. The germline V and J ends were trimmed by 1 base and 5 bases, with 15 bases remaining between them. The length of the CDR3 is 17 residues.

The rearrangement links TRBV10-3 to TRBJ1-2, with D possibly matching TRBD1 (5 bases). The germline V gene has CDR1 ENHRY and CDR2 SYGVKD. V lost 0 bases, J lost 2 bases, and 10 bases lay in between. The CDR3 contains 15 residues. In DNA, the CDR3 is TGTGCCATCAGTGAGTCGAAAGGGGCAAACTATGGCTACACCTTC. Translated: CAISESKGANYGYTF.

The chain links TRBV7-8 to TRBJ2-3; 8 bases agree with TRBD1. This CDR3 comprises 17 residues. Per germline, CDR1 SGHVS and CDR2 FQNEAQ. Losses at the gene ends were 4 bases for V and 8 bases for J; bases not matched to a gene: 17. The DNA of the CDR3 is TGTGCCAGCAGCTCAGTCCTCGGGGACAGGCCGTTCCCTACGCAGTATTTT. Amino acids: CASSSVLGDRPFPTQYF.

This clonotype was detected only a few times. The chain combines TRBV7-9 with TRBJ2-4; the D gene could be TRBD1 or TRBD2 (5 bases each). The DNA end favors TRBJ2-7, so the J call may be wrong. Germline V CDR1 and CDR2: SEHNR, FQNEAQ (reference sequence). This CDR3 comprises 14 residues. CDR3 bases: TGTGCCAGCGGATTCGAGGGGAGCCACTACGAGCAGTACTTC. Protein product: CASGFEGSHYEQYF.

This CDR3 reads CSARDSGRAETQYF. CDR3 sequence (DNA): TGCAGTGCTAGAGATTCCGGGAGGGCCGAGACCCAGTACTTC. V is TRBV20-1 and J is TRBJ2-5; 8 nucleotides match TRBD2. This CDR3 comprises 14 residues. Germline CDR1 and CDR2: DFQATT and SNEGSKA (reference sequence). With V trimmed by 0 bases and J by 5 bases, 5 bases remained unmatched.

The chain employs TRBV21-1 and TRBJ2-3; TRBD1 is the table's D call, not checked against the DNA. TRBV21-1 is marked as a pseudogene. This CDR3 spans 13 amino acids. In DNA form, the CDR3 reads TGTGCCAGCAGCAAAGCGGGACAGCCCCAGCAGTATTTT. It specifies CASSKAGQPQQYF.

V and J are TRBV28 and TRBJ2-3; D gene uncertain. CDR1 is MDHEN and CDR2 is SYDVKM in the germline V gene. The length of the CDR3 is 15 residues. V dropped 7 bases and J dropped 0 bases, with 14 bases sitting between them. CDR3 amino acids: CASTQLTGSTDTQYF. The CDR3 region has the DNA TGTGCCAGCACTCAATTGACCGGTAGCACAGATACGCAGTATTTT.

This clonotype occurred a few times. The chain joins TRBV7-2 to TRBJ2-5; possibly TRBD1 for D (6 bases). CDR1 and CDR2 (germline): SGHTA, FQGNSA. The CDR3 is 14 residues long. Trimming removed 6 bases from V and 1 base from J, with 12 bases in between. The CDR3 loop is CASSNTGIQETQYF. The CDR3 DNA reads as TGTGCCAGCAGTAATACAGGGATCCAAGAGACCCAGTACTTC.

Here the CDR3 DNA reads TGCGCCAGCAGCTTTGACGGGACTAACTATGGCTACACCTTC. Encoded protein: CASSFDGTNYGYTF. J is TRBJ1-2 and V is TRBV5-1; D is undetermined. This CDR3 spans 14 amino acids. V lost 2 bases, J lost 0 bases, and 8 bases lay in between. Germline CDR1 and CDR2: SGHRS and YFSETQ. The full variable domain, its missing parts supplied by reference TRBV5-1 and TRBJ1-2, is KAGVTQTPRYLIKTRGQQVTLSCSPISGHRSVSWYQQTPGQGLQFLFEYFSETQRNKGNFPGRFSGRQFSNSRSEMNVSTLELGDSALYLCASSFDGTNYGYTFGSGTRLTVV.

The chain uses TRBV29-1 and TRBJ2-5; TRBD1 aligns across 9 bases. The CDR3 loop spans 14 amino acids. Per the germline V gene, CDR1 is SQVTM and CDR2 is ANQGSEA. With 6 bases clipped from V and 4 bases from J, the junction kept 9 bases outside the gene matches. The CDR3 DNA sequence: TGCAGCGTCACATCGACAGGGGGTGGAGAGACCCAGTACTTC. Translation: CSVTSTGGGETQYF.

This rearrangement joins TRBV6-5 to TRBJ2-1; tentatively, D is TRBD2 (6 bases). There are 15 residues in the CDR3. Between the trimmed V and J ends, which lost 2 bases and 1 base, there was a span of 9 bases. From germline, CDR1 is MNHEY and CDR2 SVGAGI. The CDR3 loop is CASSYAGGSYNEQFF. In DNA, the CDR3 is TGTGCCAGCAGTTACGCCGGGGGTTCCTACAATGAGCAGTTCTTC.

The chain joins TRBV6-5 to TRBJ1-2, with 7 bases aligning to TRBD1. Germline CDR1 is MNHEY and CDR2 is SVGAGI. V dropped 6 bases and J dropped 10; count of bases not matched to a gene: 8. The CDR3 is made up of 12 amino acids. Written as DNA, the CDR3 is TGTGCCAGCAGAGACGGGACAGCGTCCTACACCTTC. Protein product: CASRDGTASYTF.

This clonotype was detected only a few times. The chain is built from TRBV10-2 and TRBJ2-5; TRBD1 agrees at 9 bases. This CDR3 is 15 amino acids long. Germline V gene data show CDR1 as WSHSY and CDR2 as SAAADI. The J segment lost 4 bases and the V segment lost 6 bases, leaving 9 bases of the junction unmatched. Here the CDR3 reads CASRTTQGARETQYF. The CDR3 bases are TGCGCCAGCAGGACGACACAGGGGGCGAGAGAGACCCAGTACTTC.

The CDR3 nucleotides read TGTGCCAGCAGCGTAGGAGGGGACGAGCAGTACTTC. Translated: CASSVGGDEQYF. The V call is TRBV9, the J call TRBJ2-7; the D gene could be TRBD1 or TRBD2 (5 bases each). V was cut by 0 bases and J by 5 bases, with 6 bases left in between. Germline assignment: CDR1 SGDLS and CDR2 YYNGEE. CDR3 length equals 12 residues.

The rearrangement joins TRBV29-1 to TRBJ2-7; TRBD1 matches at 8 bases. The germline gives CDR1 SQVTM, CDR2 ANQGSEA. This CDR3 has 14 amino acids. The J segment lost 5 bases and the V segment lost 3 bases, leaving 9 bases of the junction unmatched. The CDR3, as DNA: TGCAGCGTTGAGATGACAGGGGCAGTCCACGAGCAGTACTTC. It is translated as CSVEMTGAVHEQYF.